These 31 T cell receptor beta chains were all obtained from the same sample, sequenced in a study of T cell repertoires in cytomegalovirus infection. In TCRdb, the reads were re-called with MiXCR into one record per CDR3 protein. The sample consists of approximately 1,000,000 distinct CDR3 sequences, less than 40% of them appearing once. These receptors' targets are unknown. The sequencing used cultured CD8+ T cells from PBMCs, collected from culture after CMV antigen stimulation. The receptors were sampled from a human donor in good health (CMV status not recorded). Some clones in this sample may be carry-over from other donors' samples.

This clonotype was detected only a few times. CDR3: CASRGSAGVHF. The CDR3 bases are TGTGCCAGTAGAGGAAGTGCAGGGGTCCATTTT. The genes are TRBV19 and TRBJ1-5; perhaps TRBD1 as D (6 bases). This CDR3 region has 11 residues. V gave up 6 bases and J gave up 16 bases, with 16 bases separating them. Germline CDR1 LNHDA, CDR2 SQIVND (reference sequence).

V gene TRBV10-3 combines with J gene TRBJ2-5, with 7 bases identical to TRBD1. The germline CDR1 and CDR2 sequences are ENHRY and SYGVKD. The V and J ends lost 3 bases and 5 bases, in that order; junction bases with no gene match: 3. CDR3 length equals 13 residues. The CDR3 loop is CAISDGQVETQYF. The CDR3 DNA reads TGTGCCATCAGTGACGGACAGGTGGAGACCCAGTACTTC.

Comments on this clonotype: The conserved closing phenylalanine or tryptophan is absent in this CDR3, likely reflecting a read error. This sequence joins TRBV6-2 or TRBV6-3 and TRBJ2-2; perhaps TRBD2 as D (6 bases). Germline values: CDR1 MNHEY, CDR2 SVGEGT. The CDR3 contains 18 residues. V was trimmed by 0 bases and J by 6 bases, leaving 20 bases between them. As DNA, the CDR3 is TGTGCCAGCAGTTACTCCACGGCGGAGGGGCGGAAGGCCGGGGAGCTGTTTGTT. It specifies CASSYSTAEGRKAGELFV.

The chain joins TRBV5-1 to TRBJ2-7, with 9 bases identical to TRBD1. The germline V gene encodes CDR1 SGHRS and CDR2 YFSETQ. The trim removed 5 bases at V and 3 bases at J, leaving 9 bases unmatched. This CDR3 comprises 15 residues. The CDR3 region is CASRSIPGQGYEQYF. Written as DNA, the CDR3 is TGCGCCAGCAGATCGATCCCGGGACAGGGCTACGAGCAGTACTTC. Complete variable domain (other parts from reference TRBV5-1 and TRBJ2-7): KAGVTQTPRYLIKTRGQQVTLSCSPISGHRSVSWYQQTPGQGLQFLFEYFSETQRNKGNFPGRFSGRQFSNSRSEMNVSTLELGDSALYLCASRSIPGQGYEQYFGPGTRLTVT.

This chain uses TRBV5-6 with TRBJ2-1, with 8 bases identical to TRBD2. Unmatched junction bases numbered 12, after V lost 2 bases and J lost 8 bases. Germline V CDR1 and CDR2: SGHDT, YYEEEE. The CDR3 contains 16 residues. CDR3 residues: CASSFVSSGGQDEQFF. The CDR3 nucleotides read TGTGCCAGCAGCTTTGTATCAAGCGGGGGCCAGGATGAGCAGTTCTTC.

V is TRBV9 and J is TRBJ2-1; 7 bases fit TRBD2. The J segment lost 8 bases and the V segment lost 0 bases, leaving 8 bases of the junction unmatched. Germline V gene data show CDR1 as SGDLS and CDR2 as YYNGEE. The CDR3 sequence is 15 residues long. Here the CDR3 DNA reads TGTGCCAGCAGCGTAGGGGTGGGGGGGTTGGATGAGCAGTTCTTC. Its translation is CASSVGVGGLDEQFF.

This clonotype came up a few times. V gene TRBV27 combines with J gene TRBJ2-7; weak D call: TRBD2 (5 bases). V lost 0 bases, J lost 8 bases, and 17 bases lay in between. Germline loops: CDR1 MNHEY, CDR2 SMNVEV (reference sequence). The CDR3 length is 15 residues. CDR3: CASSLSRGSSLQQYF. The CDR3 bases are TGTGCCAGCAGTTTATCAAGAGGGAGCTCCTTACAGCAGTACTTC.

The chain employs TRBV6-5 and TRBJ1-2; maybe TRBD1 (6 bases). CDR3 size: 14 residues. Germline V gene lookup returns CDR1 MNHEY and CDR2 SVGAGI. Deletions cut 0 bases from V and 8 bases from J, with 13 bases between. CDR3 in DNA: TGTGCCAGCAGTTACTCGACGGGGGGCACGGGCTACACCTTC. Translated: CASSYSTGGTGYTF.

This chain joins TRBV6-1 and TRBJ1-1; 8 bases fit TRBD1. Germline values: CDR1 MNHNS, CDR2 SASEGT. This CDR3 contains 15 residues. J lost 5 bases, V lost 5 bases, and 10 bases had no gene match. Here the CDR3 reads CASSPWTGRKTEAFF. In nucleotides, the CDR3 is TGTGCCAGCAGTCCCTGGACAGGGAGGAAGACTGAAGCTTTCTTT.

The chain employs TRBV6-9 and TRBJ2-7; 9 bases are shared with TRBD1. The CDR3 length is 16 residues. CDR1 and CDR2 from the germline V gene are MNHGY and SVAAGI. With V trimmed by 7 bases and J by 0 bases, 10 bases remained unmatched. CDR3 amino acids: CASIGQGITSSYEQYV. Written as DNA, the CDR3 is TGTGCCAGCATCGGACAGGGGATAACCAGCTCCTACGAGCAGTACGTC.

About this clonotype: A junction end diverges from the germline sequence, so it may reflect a read error. The V gene is TRBV28, the J gene TRBJ2-5, with 8 bases lining up with TRBD2. Per the germline V gene, CDR1 is MDHEN and CDR2 is SYDVKM. The CDR3 has 15 amino acids. The CDR3 region is CASSLSGGEEETKYF. CDR3 DNA sequence: TGTGCCAGCAGTTTATCCGGGGGGGAGGAAGAGACCAAGTACTTC.

The chain couples TRBV6-2 or TRBV6-3 to TRBJ2-7; D is possibly TRBD1 (5 bases). CDR1 and CDR2 (germline): MNHEY, SVGEGT. V gave up 11 bases and J gave up 3 bases, with 17 bases separating them. CDR3 length equals 13 residues. In DNA, the CDR3 is TGTGCCGCCGCCACAGGTTTCGGCTACGAGCAGTACGTC. It specifies CAAATGFGYEQYV.

This clonotype was detected ten times or more. The junction and the germline gene differ at one end; a read error may be behind it. V is TRBV7-7 and J is TRBJ2-1; the D gene could be TRBD1 or TRBD2 (5 bases each). The germline V gene has CDR1 SSHAT and CDR2 FNYEAQ (reference sequence). The CDR3 loop spans 17 amino acids. Here the CDR3 DNA reads TGTGCTAGCAGCTTACAAACGGGGCCTAGCTCCTACAATGAGCAGTTCTTC. This sequence encodes CASSLQTGPSSYNEQFF.

J is TRBJ2-3 and V is TRBV12-3 or TRBV12-4, with TRBD2 matching over 7 bases. The CDR3 covers 17 residues. The V and J ends lost 2 bases and 2 bases, in that order; junction bases with no gene match: 10. In DNA form, the CDR3 reads TGTGCCAGCAGTTTAACTTCGGCGGGGGTCATCACAGATACGCAGTATTTT. Amino acids: CASSLTSAGVITDTQYF.

The sample holds a few counts of this clonotype. J is TRBJ1-2 and V is TRBV7-9; possible D gene TRBD1, 6 bases. The germline gives CDR1 SEHNR, CDR2 FQNEAQ (reference sequence). The V gene lost 6 bases and the J gene lost 8 bases, with 19 bases spanning the gap. This CDR3 is 14 amino acids long. This chain's CDR3 is CASSYQGTPSGYTF. In DNA form, the CDR3 reads TGTGCCAGCAGTTATCAGGGGACACCATCGGGCTACACCTTC.

This clonotype was observed many times. The rearrangement links TRBV27 to TRBJ2-6, with D uncertain. Germline CDR1 is MNHEY and CDR2 is SMNVEV (reference sequence). V lost 5 bases to trimming and J lost 0 bases, with 8 bases between them. This CDR3 contains 15 residues. The CDR3 DNA reads as TGTGCCAGCAGTCCTTATAACTCTGGGGCCAACGTCCTGACTTTC. Its protein product is CASSPYNSGANVLTF.

This clonotype was detected ten times or more. The chain recombines TRBV11-3 with TRBJ1-1, with D tentatively TRBD1 (6 bases). V shed 2 bases and J shed 2 bases, with 15 bases lying between them. The CDR3 runs 16 residues. Germline-derived CDR1 and CDR2 are SGHNT and YENEEA. The CDR3 bases are TGTGCCAGCAGCTTAAACAGGGTGGCGGTTAACACTGAAGCTTTCTTT. This sequence encodes CASSLNRVAVNTEAFF. Full variable domain (remainder filled in from reference TRBV11-3 and TRBJ1-1): EAGVVQSPRYKIIEKKQPVAFWCNPISGHNTLYWYLQNLGQGPELLIRYENEEAVDDSQLPKDRFSAERLKGVDSTLKIQPAELGDSAVYLCASSLNRVAVNTEAFFGQGTRLTVV.

The CDR3: CSVEEENSYEQYF. CDR3 sequence (DNA): TGCAGCGTTGAGGAGGAGAACTCCTACGAGCAGTACTTC. This rearrangement joins TRBV29-1 to TRBJ2-7, with D possibly matching TRBD2 (5 bases). Germline V gene sequence: CDR1 SQVTM, CDR2 ANQGSEA. The V end was cut by 3 bases, the J end by 0 bases, with 9 bases between. The CDR3 consists of 13 residues.

The chain uses TRBV11-3 and TRBJ2-2; 11 nucleotides align to TRBD1. With 1 base clipped from V and 5 bases from J, the junction kept 15 bases outside the gene matches. The germline V gene encodes CDR1 SGHNT and CDR2 YENEEA. The CDR3 extends over 20 amino acids. CDR3 protein: CASSLAPDRGPESLTGELFF. The CDR3 DNA follows: TGTGCCAGCAGCTTAGCTCCGGACAGGGGGCCTGAATCCTTAACCGGGGAGCTGTTTTTT.

This clonotype was observed a single time. This sequence may be a read error, since a much larger clone differs from it by one base. V gene TRBV7-6 combines with J gene TRBJ1-5; TRBD1 agrees at 9 bases. Per the germline V gene, CDR1 is SGHVS and CDR2 is FNYEAQ. The CDR3 is made up of 15 amino acids. CDR3: CASSRGQGWNQPRHF. The CDR3 DNA follows: TGTGCCAGCAGCCGGGGACAGGGATGGAATCAGCCCCGGCATTTT.

CDR3 sequence: CASSDGQGTQTQYF. CDR3 in DNA: TGTGCCAGCAGTGACGGACAGGGGACGCAGACCCAGTACTTC. V usage is TRBV6-1 and J usage is TRBJ2-5; 9 nucleotides agree with TRBD1. CDR3 length: 14 residues. Looked up from germline, CDR1 is MNHNS and CDR2 is SASEGT. J was trimmed by 6 bases and V by 3 bases; bases with no gene match: 5.

This clonotype showed up just a few times. The J gene is TRBJ2-1, the V gene TRBV29-1; TRBD2 matches at 7 bases. The junction had 11 bases not matched to a gene; V was cut back by 3 bases and J by 3 bases. CDR1 and CDR2 (germline): SQVTM, ANQGSEA. The CDR3 contains 16 residues. The CDR3: CSVEGGGITFYNEQFF. The CDR3 DNA is TGCAGCGTTGAGGGGGGGGGGATTACTTTCTACAATGAGCAGTTCTTC.

The chain combines TRBV27 with TRBJ2-2; D is unresolved. V lost 7 bases, J lost 0 bases, and 9 bases lay in between. There are 14 residues in the CDR3. Germline lookup yields CDR1 MNHEY and CDR2 SMNVEV (reference sequence). The CDR3 coding sequence is TGTGCCAGCAATGAAGGGACGAACACCGGGGAGCTGTTTTTT. It yields the protein CASNEGTNTGELFF.

The genes are TRBV12-3 or TRBV12-4 and TRBJ1-2; TRBD1 is a possible D gene (5 bases). This CDR3 region has 15 residues. V was shortened by 5 bases and J by 5 bases, with 18 bases between the two germline ends. CDR3 amino acids: CASSPMAGYPYGYTF. As DNA, the CDR3 is TGTGCCAGCAGTCCCATGGCAGGGTATCCTTATGGCTACACCTTC.

This clonotype appeared a few times. The rearrangement joins TRBV27 to TRBJ2-5; D is perhaps TRBD2 (5 bases). The CDR3 consists of 13 residues. Per germline, CDR1 MNHEY and CDR2 SMNVEV (reference sequence). The V end was cut by 4 bases, the J end by 5 bases, with 11 bases between. The CDR3 here is CASSSGFLETQYF. Here the CDR3 DNA reads TGTGCCAGCAGTTCGGGATTTCTGGAGACCCAGTACTTC.

This clonotype was detected a few times. This sequence joins TRBV7-4 and TRBJ1-6, with unresolved D. The germline V gene has CDR1 SGHVT and CDR2 SQSDAQ. The CDR3 is 15 residues long. Between the trimmed V and J ends, which lost 1 base and 5 bases, there was a span of 9 bases. The CDR3 DNA reads as TGTGCCAGCAGCTTAGTTTGGCAGGATAATTCACCCCTCCACTTT. Translation: CASSLVWQDNSPLHF.

This clonotype was detected ten times or more. The V call is TRBV12-3 or TRBV12-4, the J call TRBJ1-5; D call uncertain. Trimming left V 4 bases short and J 1 base short, with 8 bases between. This CDR3 comprises 14 residues. The CDR3 region is CASSSNWSNQPQHF. CDR3 nucleotides: TGTGCCAGCAGTTCGAACTGGAGCAATCAGCCCCAGCATTTT.

The V gene is TRBV6-8, the J gene TRBJ2-1; 7 bases map to TRBD2. CDR3 length: 16 residues. Unmatched junction bases numbered 7, after V lost 5 bases and J lost 0 bases. The germline gives CDR1 MNHGY, CDR2 SAAAGT. The CDR3 sequence: CASSPGDYSSYNEQFF. CDR3 nucleotides: TGTGCCAGCAGTCCGGGGGACTATTCCTCCTACAATGAGCAGTTCTTC.

This clonotype was counted a few times. The rearrangement links TRBV27 to TRBJ2-4; D not resolved. In germline, CDR1 is MNHEY, CDR2 SMNVEV (reference sequence). V was cut by 7 bases and J by 1 base, with 11 bases left in between. This CDR3 is 14 amino acids long. This CDR3 reads CASNIRWAKNIQYF. The CDR3 nucleotides are TGTGCCAGCAACATCAGGTGGGCCAAAAACATTCAGTACTTC.

This clonotype was detected a few times. This sequence joins TRBV6-6 and TRBJ1-1, with D unresolved. Trimming took 7 bases from V and 4 from J, leaving 10 bases between them. The germline CDR1 and CDR2 sequences are MNHNY and SVGAGI (reference sequence). The CDR3 covers 12 residues. The CDR3 nucleotides are TGTGCCAGCACCCAGAGGGCCACTGAAGCTTTCTTT. Translation: CASTQRATEAFF.

This clonotype was counted only a few times. The chain couples TRBV7-6 to TRBJ2-2; D might be TRBD1 (5 bases). The CDR3 is 17 amino acids. Looked up from germline, CDR1 is SGHVS and CDR2 is FNYEAQ. The V end was cut by 1 base, the J end by 4 bases, with 16 bases between. Written as DNA, the CDR3 is TGTGCCAGCAGCTTAGGAAAGTCCGCAGGGCTCACCGGGGAGCTGTTTTTT. This gives the protein CASSLGKSAGLTGELFF.